This TCR beta chain was retrieved from a study of T cells expressing NK-cell markers. Study outcomes and limitations: Dominant NKG2C+ clonotypes accounted for roughly 1.0-8% of CD8+ T cells in a handful of donors.

5'RACE template switching built TCR beta cDNA with unique molecular identifiers. TCRdb processed the 5' RACE reads again and assigns one entry to each CDR3 protein, with no DNA. The sample table includes 550,000 to 600,000 distinct CDR3 sequences. Notes on this clonotype: As yet, its antigen is unknown.

The sample taken for sequencing was blood T cells: a sorted CD56 or NKG2C T cell subset, CD4+ or CD8+ T cells, or bulk PBMC T cells (not recorded which). The clonotype originates from a young man in good health.

CDR3 sequence: CSASDAGPEPQHF. The chain combines TRBV20-1 with TRBJ1-5. The germline V gene has CDR1 DFQATT and CDR2 SNEGSKA (reference sequence). The CDR3 sequence is 13 residues long.